The next 6 T cell receptor beta chains were all read from a single sample in a study of shared clonotypes between healthy human individuals. Sequencing used immunoSEQ multiplex PCR; TCRdb keeps in-frame clones, though not all of them. The sample has approximately 1.1 million clones; roughly 74% are singletons. The specimen was memory CD4+ T cells from PBMCs. The subset here: CD45RA-negative fraction. These receptors originate from a man younger than 35 in good health. Some clones in this sample may be carry-over from other donors' samples.

V gene TRBV5-1 combines with J gene TRBJ2-1; 10 bases are shared with TRBD2. V was pared by 6 bases and J by 0 bases, with 6 bases of the junction left unmatched. CDR1 SGHRS and CDR2 YFSETQ come from the germline V gene. The CDR3 extends over 16 amino acids. The CDR3 spells CASTPAGGFSYNEQFF. The CDR3 coding sequence is TGCGCCAGCACTCCAGCGGGAGGGTTCTCCTACAATGAGCAGTTCTTC.

This clone was seen a single time. This chain joins TRBV28 and TRBJ2-3, with D possibly matching TRBD2 (6 bases). V was pared by 2 bases and J by 3 bases, with 15 bases between. Looked up from germline, CDR1 is MDHEN and CDR2 is SYDVKM. There are 16 residues in the CDR3. CDR3 amino acids: CASSLTTGAGTDTQYF. In nucleotides, the CDR3 is TGTGCCAGCAGTTTAACGACCGGGGCGGGAACAGATACGCAGTATTTT.

The genes are TRBV27 and TRBJ2-7, with a possible D match to TRBD1 (5 bases). V was pared by 5 bases and J by 0 bases, with 14 bases between. Germline-derived CDR1 and CDR2 are MNHEY and SMNVEV (reference sequence). The CDR3 totals 15 residues. Written as DNA, the CDR3 is TGTGCCAGCAGTCGCCGCCGGACAAACTCCTACGAGCAGTACTTC. Translating gives CASSRRRTNSYEQYF.

The chain employs TRBV5-4 and TRBJ2-3; 7 bases line up with TRBD2. The germline gives CDR1 SGHNT, CDR2 YYREEE (reference sequence). This CDR3 is 16 amino acids long. J lost 6 bases, V lost 1 base, and 11 bases had no gene match. The CDR3 is CASSLWVGAGVDTQYF. The CDR3 bases are TGTGCCAGCAGCTTGTGGGTTGGTGCGGGAGTCGATACGCAGTATTTT.

The chain is built from TRBV28 and TRBJ1-3; D gene uncertain. V was clipped by 4 bases and J by 4 bases, with 11 bases between them. The CDR3 consists of 14 residues. CDR1 MDHEN and CDR2 SYDVKM come from the germline V gene. The DNA of the CDR3 is TGTGCCAGCAGTTCCCAATCGTCCGGAAACACCATATATTTT. Its protein product is CASSSQSSGNTIYF.

The count of this clone is one. The chain couples TRBV18 to TRBJ1-3, with TRBD1 identical over 10 bases. The CDR3 loop spans 17 amino acids. The V segment lost 1 base and the J segment 4 bases; nucleotides outside the gene matches: 7. The germline CDR1 and CDR2 sequences are KGHSH and LQKENI. The CDR3 DNA follows: TGTGCCAGCTCACCACTCGCCTTGACAGGGGGCGGAAACACCATATATTTT. Translated, it gives CASSPLALTGGGNTIYF.